This T cell receptor (beta chain) emerged from a study of PD-L1 blockade in urothelial cancer. Regarding time point: pretreatment peripheral blood. The table came from immunoSEQ multiplex PCR; TCRdb's copy has only in-frame clones and leaves some out. The table records roughly 120,000 clones, about four fifths of them present only once. Germline CDR1 and CDR2: MNHEY and SMNVEV (reference sequence). Germline trimming cut 0 bases from V and 4 bases from J; bases unmatched to any gene: 6. The CDR3 sequence is 15 residues long. This sequence was found in a man in his fifties or sixties with urothelial cancer. The chain uses TRBV27 and TRBJ2-7; 7 nucleotides align to TRBD2. Specimen: PBMCs, collected around atezolizumab (anti-PD-L1) treatment. The CDR3 reads CASSLSSGTLYEQYF. The CDR3 DNA is TGTGCCAGCAGTTTATCGAGCGGGACGCTTTACGAGCAGTACTTC.